These T cell receptor beta chains were read from a single sample in a study of glioma-infiltrating T cells after dendritic cell vaccination. The repertoire was sequenced with immunoSEQ multiplex PCR; TCRdb's copy has only in-frame clones and lacks some. The table has roughly 100,000 clones, about 90% seen once. This material consisted of blood, taken after dendritic cell vaccination. Every receptor here comes from a human donor with glioblastoma. The CDR3 runs from the conserved cysteine through the conserved F or W. D genes are given only for firm matches. Clone size is not always given. Where it is, it says once, few, many or a class for expanded clones.

TGTGCCAGCAGTGAACAGGGAGGACACATTCAGTACTTC	CASSEQGGHIQYF	.	TRBJ2-4	.	13	TRBV6-1
TGCGCCAGCAGCTTGGGGCAGCCTGGAGGCACTGAAGCTTTCTTT	CASSLGQPGGTEAFF	.	TRBJ1-1	.	15	TRBV5-1
TGTGCCAGCAGAGAGTCAGGGTATGGCTACACCTTC	CASRESGYGYTF	.	TRBJ1-2	.	12	TRBV28
TGTGCCAGTAGTATAGAAACTAGGCGCGAGCAGTACTTC	CASSIETRREQYF	.	TRBJ2-7	.	13	TRBV19
TGCGCCAGTTCTACAGGGGGCGGTGAGCAGTTCTTC	CASSTGGGEQFF	TRBD1	TRBJ2-1	.	12	TRBV10-1
TGTGCCAGCAGTTTAGGGAGAGGCACAGATACGCAGTATTTT	CASSLGRGTDTQYF	.	TRBJ2-3	few	14	TRBV27
TGCGCCAGCAGTGAGGGAGGAAGGACAGGGGTCACTGAAGCTTTCTTT	CASSEGGRTGVTEAFF	TRBD1	TRBJ1-1	.	16	TRBV10-1
TGCGCCAGCAGCTTGGGTACCCCCCCTAGCTCCACAGATACGCAGTATTTT	CASSLGTPPSSTDTQYF	.	TRBJ2-3	once	17	TRBV5-1
TGTGCCAGCAGCTTACGTACAGGCTACGATACTGAAGCTTTCTTT	CASSLRTGYDTEAFF	.	TRBJ1-1	.	15	TRBV7-9
TGTGCCAGCAGCTGGACTAGCGGCTACAATGAGCAGTTCTTC	CASSWTSGYNEQFF	TRBD2	TRBJ2-1	.	14	TRBV5-4
TGTGCCAGCAGTTTAATCGCAGGTTACGAGCAGTACTTC	CASSLIAGYEQYF	.	TRBJ2-7	.	13	TRBV27
TGTGCCAGCAGCTTATTATGGGAGCGGAAAATTACGAACTACGAGCAGTACTTC	CASSLLWERKITNYEQYF	.	TRBJ2-7	.	18	TRBV11-2
TGTGCCAGCAGCCCCGACAGGGGGCCCTACGAGCAGTACTTC	CASSPDRGPYEQYF	TRBD1	TRBJ2-7	.	14	TRBV4-2
TGTGCCAGTAGTCAGGACACAGATACGCAGTATTTT	CASSQDTDTQYF	.	TRBJ2-3	.	12	TRBV19
TGTGCCAGCAGCCAACTAGCGGGAGGGAGGAGTGAGCAGTTCTTC	CASSQLAGGRSEQFF	TRBD2	TRBJ2-1	few	15	TRBV6-4
TGTGCCAGCAGTTCCTCTAGAGGGGGCGGGGGCACAGATACGCAGTATTTT	CASSSSRGGGGTDTQYF	.	TRBJ2-3	.	17	TRBV2
TGTGCCAGCAGCGTAGGGCAGGGGTATTCCCCCCTCCACTTT	CASSVGQGYSPLHF	.	TRBJ1-6	.	14	TRBV9
TGCGCCAGCAGCGACCCCGGGACAGGGGCTAACTATGGCTACACCTTC	CASSDPGTGANYGYTF	TRBD1	TRBJ1-2	.	16	TRBV5-1
TGCGCCAGCAGTGACGGGACAGCCACGCCGCGGGAAAAACTGTTTTTT	CASSDGTATPREKLFF	TRBD1	TRBJ1-4	.	16	TRBV10-1
TGTGCCAGCAGTGTTAGTAAGGGTGGAGGAGATACGCAGTATTTT	CASSVSKGGGDTQYF	.	TRBJ2-3	.	15	TRBV6-1
TGTGCCACCAGCAGAGAACTAGCGGGAGGAAATGAGCAGTTCTTC	CATSRELAGGNEQFF	TRBD2	TRBJ2-1	.	15	TRBV15
TGTGCCAGCAAACGACAGGGGTGGGAGACCCAGTACTTC	CASKRQGWETQYF	TRBD1	TRBJ2-5	.	13	TRBV6-5
TGTGCCAGCAGTGAAACAGGGGGGTGGTCCGGGGAGCTGTTTTTT	CASSETGGWSGELFF	TRBD1	TRBJ2-2	.	15	TRBV6-1
TGTGCCAGCAGCGCCGGGACACTTATCCACGAGCAGTACTTC	CASSAGTLIHEQYF	.	TRBJ2-7	once	14	TRBV9
TGTGCTAGTGGTTTGGTGGGCGGGCTCTCCTACGAGCAGTACTTC	CASGLVGGLSYEQYF	.	TRBJ2-7	.	15	TRBV12-5
TGTGCCAGCAGCCAAGGGGGCAGGGGGCGAGCTTTCTTT	CASSQGGRGRAFF	TRBD1	TRBJ1-1	.	13	TRBV14
TGTGCCAGCAGCCGGGGACTAGCGAGTTACGAGCAGTACTTC	CASSRGLASYEQYF	TRBD2	TRBJ2-7	.	14	TRBV4-2
TGTGCCAGCAGCCGAGATGACAGGGAAGACGGCTACACCTTC	CASSRDDREDGYTF	TRBD1	TRBJ1-2	.	14	TRBV4-2
TGTGCCAGCAGCAGCGGGAGGGGCGCAGATACGCAGTATTTT	CASSSGRGADTQYF	TRBD2	TRBJ2-3	.	14	TRBV5-8
TGTGCCACCAGCAGACAGGGGGCCTATGAGCAGTTCTTC	CATSRQGAYEQFF	TRBD1	TRBJ2-1	.	13	TRBV15
TGTGCCAGCAGTGGGGGGGGAGGCTACACCTTC	CASSGGGGYTF	.	TRBJ1-2	once	11	TRBV2
TGTGCCAGCAGCCGCCTAGCGGGAGGGGGGGAGACCCAGTACTTC	CASSRLAGGGETQYF	TRBD2	TRBJ2-5	.	15	TRBV27
TGTGCAAGTCGGTCGTATAGCGTCACAGATACGCAGTATTTT	CASRSYSVTDTQYF	.	TRBJ2-3	.	14	TRBV12-2
TGCGCCAGCAGCTTAGCCCCCAGGGGAGTAAATTCACCCCTCCACTTT	CASSLAPRGVNSPLHF	.	TRBJ1-6	.	16	TRBV5-1
TGTGCCAGCGCGGAGGGAAAAAACTACAATGAGCAGTTCTTC	CASAEGKNYNEQFF	.	TRBJ2-1	.	14	TRBV2
TGTGCCAGCAAACTACTTCAGGGATTAACCGGCACAGATACGCAGTATTTT	CASKLLQGLTGTDTQYF	.	TRBJ2-3	.	17	TRBV27
TGTGCCAGCGGGGAGGTTGCAGGTCCGCTCGAGCAGTACTTC	CASGEVAGPLEQYF	.	TRBJ2-7	.	14	TRBV27
TGTGCCACCGTAGCGGGGGACTCCTACGAGCAGTACTTC	CATVAGDSYEQYF	TRBD2	TRBJ2-7	.	13	TRBV28